What follows is one TCR beta chain and its context. The antigen remains unidentified. This entry belongs to a study of CXCR3-negative and CXCR3-positive naive CD8 T cells. Study-level findings and limits: Naive CXCR3-positive cells had TRB CDR3s more hydrophobic than those of CXCR3-negative naive cells.

Germline CDR1 is LGHNA and CDR2 is YNFKEQ. This CDR3 spans 15 amino acids. UMI-labeled 5' RACE yielded the TRB cDNA libraries. TCRdb re-analyzed the 5' RACE reads; it lists each CDR3 protein once, without DNA. This sample's table has approximately 90,000 distinct CDR3 sequences. This sequence was found in a human donor in good health. Some clones in this sample may be carry-over from other donors' samples. Input material: naive CXCR3+ CD8+ T cells from blood. Stated subset: CD45RO-CCR7+CD27+CD95- naive CD8+ T cells expressing CXCR3 (TNR3+). This chain connects TRBV4-2 to TRBJ1-1. The CDR3 loop reads CASSLIGHTNTEAFF.